Listed below are T cell receptor beta chains from one sample, sequenced in a study of cytomegalovirus exposure and HLA in healthy donors. The assay was immunoSEQ multiplex PCR, and TCRdb's table has in-frame clones only and misses some. In the table there are roughly 100,000 clones, roughly a tenth of which are singletons. What was sequenced was PBMCs. Receptors originate from a middle-aged man in good health and CMV-seropositive. The CDR3 runs from the conserved cysteine through the conserved F or W. The D gene is left open where the match is weak. Size tells how often a clone was seen (once, few, many) or the class of an expanded clone, and some rows leave it out.

cdr3_nt,cdr3_aa,d_call,v_call,clone_size,j_call
TGTGCCAGTAGTTCCCTCTTCACCGGGGAGCTGTTTTTT,CASSSLFTGELFF,-,TRBV19,few,TRBJ2-2
TGTGCCAGCAGTTTACAGGGGGAGCGGGAGACCCAGTACTTC,CASSLQGERETQYF,TRBD1,TRBV6-1,once,TRBJ2-5
TGTGCCAGCAGTTTATCGGCACTACATCTTTCCTACGAGCAGTACTTC,CASSLSALHLSYEQYF,-,TRBV27,many,TRBJ2-7
TGCGCCAGCAGCTTGAGGGAGGGTCGGGGCGCTGAAGCTTTCTTT,CASSLREGRGAEAFF,-,TRBV5-1,few,TRBJ1-1
TGTGCCAGTATCCGCGTACCCTCTGGAAACACCATATATTTT,CASIRVPSGNTIYF,-,TRBV19,few,TRBJ1-3
TGTGCCAGCAGTGAGGACATTCGGTATGAGCAGTTCTTC,CASSEDIRYEQFF,-,TRBV5-6,many,TRBJ2-1
TGTGCCTCAGGGCATTGGAGACCGGGACTAGCGGGGGACGAGCAGTACTTC,CASGHWRPGLAGDEQYF,TRBD2,TRBV28,few,TRBJ2-7
TGTGCCATCAGGGAGGACAGGGGCGCGAGGGGAAATCAGCCCCAGCATTTT,CAIREDRGARGNQPQHF,TRBD1,TRBV10-3,few,TRBJ1-5
TGTGCCATCAGACAGGGAACTGAAGCTTTCTTT,CAIRQGTEAFF,-,TRBV10-3,-,TRBJ1-1
TGTGCCAGCAGTCCAGGACAGACACAAGAGACCCAGTACTTC,CASSPGQTQETQYF,-,TRBV25-1,few,TRBJ2-5